This T cell receptor beta chain derives from a study of beta chain features in type 1 diabetes. cDNA synthesis used the whole RNA isolate, giving expressed TCRB sequences. Naive, central memory and regulatory T cell samples yielded around 3.5 million reads on average. Clones were sequenced by immunoSEQ multiplex PCR, and TCRdb holds only the in-frame ones, with some missing. The sample lists about 360,000 clones, over 9.5% seen once, with about 0.018% in the top ten. Study-wide results and limits: Within patients, naive, central memory and Treg TCRB repertoires seemed more similar than within healthy donors. At VDJ recombination sites, type 1 diabetes patients had fewer insertions and more deleted nucleotides. Sequencing of cDNA might inflate the share of cells that strongly express TCR.

J gave up 6 bases and V 2 bases, and 13 bases lay outside the gene matches. The germline gives CDR1 SGDLS, CDR2 YYNGEE. The CDR3 totals 19 residues. There are a few counts of this clone. Its target is unknown. The V call is TRBV9, the J call TRBJ2-1; 14 bases align to TRBD2. The source of this sequence is a man between 18 and 35 years old in good health. Sequenced input: naive CD4+ T cells from blood. The CDR3 DNA is TGTGCCAGCAGCGTCACCGGGACTAGCGGGGGTTGGGTATCCAATGAGCAGTTCTTC. This codes for CASSVTGTSGGWVSNEQFF.